These 3 T cell receptor beta chains came from one sample sequenced in a study of T cell responses to AZD1222 COVID-19 vaccine. The assay was immunoSEQ multiplex PCR, and TCRdb's table has in-frame clones only and misses some. This table has roughly 120,000 clones, 70% to 90% appearing once. Sequenced material: peripheral blood, taken 28 days after the second AZD1222 dose. These receptors all stem from an adult who received the AZD1222 COVID-19 vaccine.

The chain employs TRBV27 and TRBJ2-1, with TRBD1 matching over 7 bases. V was pared by 3 bases and J by 0 bases, with 8 bases of the junction left unmatched. CDR1 is MNHEY and CDR2 is SMNVEV in the germline V gene (reference sequence). The CDR3 has 17 residues. The CDR3 DNA follows: TGTGCCAGCAGTTTGGTGCCAGGGGGAAGCTCCTACAATGAGCAGTTCTTC. This translates into CASSLVPGGSSYNEQFF.

V usage is TRBV27 and J usage is TRBJ1-1; D ambiguous. This CDR3 is built from 14 residues. Germline CDR1 and CDR2: MNHEY and SMNVEV (reference sequence). V was clipped by 6 bases and J by 0 bases, with 11 bases between them. This chain's CDR3 is CASRVLGMNTEAFF. CDR3 sequence (DNA): TGTGCCAGCAGAGTCCTAGGGATGAACACTGAAGCTTTCTTT.

The chain has TRBV9 and TRBJ1-2; TRBD1 aligns across 7 bases. The J segment lost 2 bases and the V segment lost 4 bases, leaving 2 bases of the junction unmatched. Germline V CDR1 and CDR2: SGDLS, YYNGEE. The CDR3 loop spans 13 amino acids. CDR3 sequence (DNA): TGTGCCAGCAGCTTACAGGGGAACTATGGCTACACCTTC. Translation gives CASSLQGNYGYTF. Full variable domain (rest looked up from reference TRBV9 and TRBJ1-2): DSGVTQTPKHLITATGQRVTLRCSPRSGDLSVYWYQQSLDQGLQFLIQYYNGEERAKGNILERFSAQQFPDLHSELNLSSLELGDSALYFCASSLQGNYGYTFGSGTRLTVV.